The clone carrying this T cell receptor beta chain was detected many times. This specimen comes from a study of T cells in Graves' hyperthyroidism and ophthalmopathy. Between the trimmed V and J ends, which lost 3 bases and 2 bases, there was a span of 12 bases. The CDR3 is made up of 15 amino acids. From germline, CDR1 is SEHNR and CDR2 FQNEAQ (reference sequence). Each patient was aged 18 to 65 and had newly diagnosed hyperthyroidism of under 2 months' duration. The study based diagnoses on clinical symptoms, serum thyroxine and TRAb, thyroid ultrasound and orbital computed tomography. The CDR3 regions of TCR beta were amplified from RNA transcripts. With the HTBI primer set, the TCR CDR3 went through a first round of RT-PCR. TCRdb recomputed calls from the multiplex PCR reads with MiXCR, one row per CDR3 protein. Counted here are some 690,000 distinct CDR3 sequences, roughly a sixth occurring once; the ten biggest clones make up 15% to 19%.

The source is a man between 45 and 60 years old with Graves' hyperthyroidism. Sequenced: blood. This chain uses TRBV7-9 with TRBJ2-3; D is possibly TRBD2 (6 bases). The CDR3 region is CASSLAGQFTDTQYF. CDR3 nucleotide sequence: TGTGCCAGCAGCTTGGCGGGGCAGTTCACAGATACGCAGTATTTT.